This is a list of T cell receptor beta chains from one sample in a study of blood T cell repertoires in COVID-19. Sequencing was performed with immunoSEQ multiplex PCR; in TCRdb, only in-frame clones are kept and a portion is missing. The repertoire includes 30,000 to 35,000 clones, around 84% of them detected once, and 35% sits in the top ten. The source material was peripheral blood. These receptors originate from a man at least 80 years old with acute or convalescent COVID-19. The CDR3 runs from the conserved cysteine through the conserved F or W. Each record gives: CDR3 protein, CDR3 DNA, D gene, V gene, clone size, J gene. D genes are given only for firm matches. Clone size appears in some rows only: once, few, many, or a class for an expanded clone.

CDR3aa: CASSYRGTNEKLFF
CDR3nt: TGTGCCAGCAGTTACCGGGGGACTAATGAAAAACTGTTTTTT
d_gene: NA
v_gene: TRBV6-2/TRBV6-3
abundance: few
j_gene: TRBJ1-4

CDR3aa: CASSLRGGWTDTQYF
CDR3nt: TGTGCCAGCAGTTTAAGGGGAGGATGGACAGATACGCAGTATTTT
d_gene: NA
v_gene: TRBV27
abundance: NA
j_gene: TRBJ2-3

CDR3aa: CASSRGDTQYF
CDR3nt: TGTGCCAGCAGTAGGGGTGATACGCAGTATTTT
d_gene: NA
v_gene: TRBV6-4
abundance: NA
j_gene: TRBJ2-3

CDR3aa: CASVRGSTADYGYTF
CDR3nt: TGTGCCAGCGTAAGGGGATCGACAGCCGACTATGGCTACACCTTC
d_gene: NA
v_gene: TRBV19
abundance: NA
j_gene: TRBJ1-2

CDR3aa: CASSEAGVLPSYEQYF
CDR3nt: TGCGCCAGCTCTGAGGCCGGGGTGCTACCCTCCTACGAGCAGTACTTC
d_gene: NA
v_gene: TRBV10-1
abundance: NA
j_gene: TRBJ2-7

CDR3aa: CASSLAGTEAFF
CDR3nt: TGTGCCAGCAGCTTAGCAGGCACTGAAGCTTTCTTT
d_gene: NA
v_gene: TRBV11-3
abundance: few
j_gene: TRBJ1-1

CDR3aa: CASSGRWRDSPLHF
CDR3nt: TGCGCCAGCAGCGGCCGCTGGAGGGATTCACCCCTCCACTTT
d_gene: NA
v_gene: TRBV4-1
abundance: NA
j_gene: TRBJ1-6

CDR3aa: CASSIYSDREKAFF
CDR3nt: TGTGCCAGTAGTATCTACTCCGACAGGGAGAAAGCTTTCTTT
d_gene: TRBD1
v_gene: TRBV19
abundance: NA
j_gene: TRBJ1-1

CDR3aa: CAWSVAPTAGQYF
CDR3nt: TGTGCCTGGAGTGTAGCTCCGACCGCGGGGCAGTACTTC
d_gene: NA
v_gene: TRBV30
abundance: NA
j_gene: TRBJ2-7

CDR3aa: CASSEDRAYGYTF
CDR3nt: TGTGCCAGCAGTGAAGACAGGGCGTATGGCTACACCTTC
d_gene: NA
v_gene: TRBV2
abundance: NA
j_gene: TRBJ1-2

CDR3aa: CASTPGQGAGQPQHF
CDR3nt: TGTGCCAGCACCCCGGGACAGGGGGCTGGTCAGCCCCAGCATTTT
d_gene: TRBD1
v_gene: TRBV6-5
abundance: NA
j_gene: TRBJ1-5

CDR3aa: CASSPRQGNGYTF
CDR3nt: TGTGCCAGCAGTCCTCGACAGGGGAATGGCTACACCTTC
d_gene: TRBD1
v_gene: TRBV27
abundance: NA
j_gene: TRBJ1-2

CDR3aa: CASSQTGGANTGELFF
CDR3nt: TGTGCCAGCAGCCAGACAGGGGGGGCGAACACCGGGGAGCTGTTTTTT
d_gene: TRBD1
v_gene: TRBV7-2
abundance: NA
j_gene: TRBJ2-2

CDR3aa: CASSILAGEQFF
CDR3nt: TGTGCCAGTAGTATTCTAGCGGGAGAGCAGTTCTTC
d_gene: TRBD2
v_gene: TRBV19
abundance: once
j_gene: TRBJ2-1

CDR3aa: CASSFNRGNSPLHF
CDR3nt: TGTGCCAGCAGCTTTAACAGGGGGAATTCACCCCTCCACTTT
d_gene: TRBD1
v_gene: TRBV11-2
abundance: NA
j_gene: TRBJ1-6

CDR3aa: CASSVRVGGYEQYF
CDR3nt: TGTGCCAGCAGCGTAAGGGTAGGGGGCTACGAGCAGTACTTC
d_gene: NA
v_gene: TRBV5-4
abundance: NA
j_gene: TRBJ2-7

CDR3aa: CASSLESGRNLQYF
CDR3nt: TGTGCCAGCAGCTTAGAATCAGGGCGTAATCTTCAGTACTTC
d_gene: NA
v_gene: TRBV11-2
abundance: few
j_gene: TRBJ2-4

CDR3aa: CASTEILSNQPQHF
CDR3nt: TGTGCCAGTACAGAAATTCTTAGCAATCAGCCCCAGCATTTT
d_gene: NA
v_gene: TRBV6-5
abundance: few
j_gene: TRBJ1-5

CDR3aa: CASSSQGEAALYGYTF
CDR3nt: TGTGCCAGCAGCTCACAGGGGGAGGCCGCGCTCTATGGCTACACCTTC
d_gene: TRBD1
v_gene: TRBV6-2/TRBV6-3
abundance: NA
j_gene: TRBJ1-2

CDR3aa: CASNLMTAPTEAFF
CDR3nt: TGTGCCAGCAACTTAATGACTGCTCCCACTGAAGCTTTCTTT
d_gene: NA
v_gene: TRBV5-6
abundance: NA
j_gene: TRBJ1-1

CDR3aa: CSVGPGKDYEQYF
CDR3nt: TGCAGCGTTGGGCCAGGGAAGGACTACGAGCAGTACTTC
d_gene: NA
v_gene: TRBV29-1
abundance: NA
j_gene: TRBJ2-7

CDR3aa: CASSYIRNTEAFF
CDR3nt: TGCGCCAGCAGCTACATCAGGAACACTGAAGCTTTCTTT
d_gene: NA
v_gene: TRBV5-1
abundance: NA
j_gene: TRBJ1-1

CDR3aa: CASSFRTGGNSPLHF
CDR3nt: TGTGCCAGCAGCTTTCGGACAGGGGGGAATTCACCCCTCCACTTT
d_gene: TRBD1
v_gene: TRBV9
abundance: NA
j_gene: TRBJ1-6

CDR3aa: CASSSPGGGSPLHF
CDR3nt: TGTGCCAGCAGCTCTCCGGGGGGCGGTTCACCCCTCCACTTT
d_gene: NA
v_gene: TRBV7-2
abundance: NA
j_gene: TRBJ1-6

CDR3aa: CASSVRPLPTDTQYF
CDR3nt: TGTGCCAGCAGTGTACGCCCACTCCCCACAGATACGCAGTATTTT
d_gene: NA
v_gene: TRBV2
abundance: NA
j_gene: TRBJ2-3

CDR3aa: CASSPGGYSPLHF
CDR3nt: TGTGCCAGCAGCCCAGGGGGATATTCACCCCTCCACTTT
d_gene: TRBD1
v_gene: TRBV6-6
abundance: NA
j_gene: TRBJ1-6

CDR3aa: CASSQDRDSTYEQYF
CDR3nt: TGTGCCAGCAGCCAAGATAGGGACAGCACCTACGAGCAGTACTTC
d_gene: TRBD1
v_gene: TRBV4-2
abundance: NA
j_gene: TRBJ2-7

CDR3aa: CASSPGQGRSHLTNYGYTF
CDR3nt: TGCGCCAGCAGCCCTGGACAGGGGCGCTCGCACCTTACTAACTATGGCTACACCTTC
d_gene: TRBD1
v_gene: TRBV4-1
abundance: NA
j_gene: TRBJ1-2

CDR3aa: CASSLTSGATDTQYF
CDR3nt: TGCGCCAGCAGCTTGACTAGCGGGGCCACAGATACGCAGTATTTT
d_gene: TRBD2
v_gene: TRBV5-1
abundance: NA
j_gene: TRBJ2-3

CDR3aa: CASKLGTGGYTF
CDR3nt: TGTGCCAGCAAACTCGGGACAGGCGGCTACACCTTC
d_gene: TRBD1
v_gene: TRBV6-5
abundance: once
j_gene: TRBJ1-2

CDR3aa: CASSLVGQGAHGYTF
CDR3nt: TGTGCCAGCAGCTTAGTTGGACAGGGGGCCCATGGCTACACCTTC
d_gene: TRBD1
v_gene: TRBV7-2
abundance: NA
j_gene: TRBJ1-2

CDR3aa: CASSPGTPGNTIYF
CDR3nt: TGCGCCAGCAGCCCCGGGACACCGGGAAACACCATATATTTT
d_gene: NA
v_gene: TRBV5-1
abundance: once
j_gene: TRBJ1-3

CDR3aa: CASSFMVSSGSDTQYF
CDR3nt: TGTGCCAGCAGCTTTATGGTCTCTAGCGGTTCAGATACGCAGTATTTT
d_gene: TRBD2
v_gene: TRBV5-5
abundance: NA
j_gene: TRBJ2-3

CDR3aa: CASSDSGSNQPQHF
CDR3nt: TGTGCCAGCAGTGATTCAGGTAGCAATCAGCCCCAGCATTTT
d_gene: NA
v_gene: TRBV25-1
abundance: NA
j_gene: TRBJ1-5

CDR3aa: CASSLQGAGGGELFF
CDR3nt: TGTGCCAGCAGCTTGCAGGGCGCCGGCGGCGGGGAGCTGTTTTTT
d_gene: NA
v_gene: TRBV7-9
abundance: NA
j_gene: TRBJ2-2

CDR3aa: CASSPTLAETQYF
CDR3nt: TGTGCCAGCAGCCCGACCTTAGCGGAGACCCAGTACTTC
d_gene: NA
v_gene: TRBV13
abundance: few
j_gene: TRBJ2-5

CDR3aa: CASSPAILRGEQFF
CDR3nt: TGTGCCAGCAGCCCCGCCATTCTCCGGGGAGAGCAGTTCTTC
d_gene: NA
v_gene: TRBV5-4
abundance: NA
j_gene: TRBJ2-1

CDR3aa: CASSVSGNSGGGDTQYF
CDR3nt: TGTGCCAGCAGCGTTTCAGGGAATAGCGGGGGGGGAGATACGCAGTATTTT
d_gene: TRBD2
v_gene: TRBV9
abundance: NA
j_gene: TRBJ2-3

CDR3aa: CASSLNRAGGVNQPQHF
CDR3nt: TGTGCCAGCAGCTTAAATAGGGCGGGGGGCGTCAATCAGCCCCAGCATTTT
d_gene: NA
v_gene: TRBV7-2
abundance: NA
j_gene: TRBJ1-5

CDR3aa: CACGRDRPSGYTF
CDR3nt: TGTGCCTGTGGTCGGGACAGGCCCTCAGGCTACACCTTC
d_gene: TRBD1
v_gene: TRBV30
abundance: NA
j_gene: TRBJ1-2

CDR3aa: CASSIAQGGDTQYF
CDR3nt: TGTGCCAGTAGTATAGCCCAGGGTGGAGATACGCAGTATTTT
d_gene: NA
v_gene: TRBV19
abundance: NA
j_gene: TRBJ2-3

CDR3aa: CASRDQGGWGYGYTF
CDR3nt: TGTGCCAGCCGTGATCAGGGGGGCTGGGGCTATGGCTACACCTTC
d_gene: TRBD1
v_gene: TRBV19
abundance: NA
j_gene: TRBJ1-2

CDR3aa: CASSLIPRTGLAFF
CDR3nt: TGTGCCAGCAGCTTAATCCCTAGGACAGGTTTAGCTTTCTTT
d_gene: TRBD1
v_gene: TRBV7-3
abundance: NA
j_gene: TRBJ1-1

CDR3aa: CASSQNSGGANTQYF
CDR3nt: TGTGCCAGCTCTCAAAACAGCGGGGGGGCAAATACGCAGTATTTT
d_gene: TRBD2
v_gene: TRBV7-3
abundance: NA
j_gene: TRBJ2-3

CDR3aa: CASSPGLAGYSSTDTQYF
CDR3nt: TGTGCCAGCAGCCCGGGACTAGCGGGGTACTCTAGCACAGATACGCAGTATTTT
d_gene: TRBD2
v_gene: TRBV9
abundance: NA
j_gene: TRBJ2-3

CDR3aa: CASSLGTPGTQYF
CDR3nt: TGTGCCAGCAGCTTGGGGACTCCTGGTACGCAGTATTTT
d_gene: NA
v_gene: TRBV5-6
abundance: NA
j_gene: TRBJ2-3